Shown below are 10 T cell receptor beta chains from a single sample sequenced in a study of blood T cell repertoires in COVID-19. TCRdb's copy holds only in-frame clones and misses some; the assay was immunoSEQ multiplex PCR. The sample lists around 300,000 clones, more than 75% occurring once. Sequencing used peripheral blood. The receptors stem from a woman in her 50s with active or convalescent COVID-19.

This clone was recorded only once. The rearrangement joins TRBV10-2 to TRBJ1-1; D unclear. Germline V CDR1 and CDR2: WSHSY, SAAADI. This CDR3 has 14 residues. The germline V and J ends were trimmed by 0 bases and 1 base, with 6 bases remaining between them. The CDR3 is CASSESAGNTEAFF. The DNA for the CDR3 is TGCGCCAGCAGTGAGTCGGCAGGGAACACTGAAGCTTTCTTT.

This clone was found a few times. The CDR3 reads CASSLLATNTGELFF. The DNA for the CDR3 is TGTGCCAGCAGCTTGCTAGCGACGAACACCGGGGAGCTGTTTTTT. This chain links TRBV7-3 with TRBJ2-2; D possibly corresponds to TRBD2 (6 bases). V was cut by 3 bases and J by 0 bases, with 8 bases left in between. Germline lookup yields CDR1 SGHTA and CDR2 FQGTGA. CDR3 size: 15 residues.

This clone was counted a few times. The rearrangement links TRBV19 to TRBJ2-7; D unresolved. Per germline, CDR1 LNHDA and CDR2 SQIVND (reference sequence). The CDR3 sequence is 15 residues long. The V end was cut by 5 bases, the J end by 3 bases, with 17 bases between. The DNA of the CDR3 is TGTGCCAGTAGTGTAGGTTCTGGTGGCATCTACGAGCAGTACTTC. Its translation: CASSVGSGGIYEQYF.

The gene calls are TRBV18 and TRBJ1-5, with D unresolved. Looked up from germline, CDR1 is KGHSH and CDR2 is LQKENI. This CDR3 is 18 amino acids long. V was trimmed by 5 bases and J by 2 bases, leaving 22 bases between them. The CDR3 DNA sequence: TGTGCCAGCTCATCTTTGCCACCTATTGCCGGAGGCAATCAGCCCCAGCATTTT. It yields the protein CASSSLPPIAGGNQPQHF.

The chain couples TRBV3-1 (or the pseudogene TRBV3-2) to TRBJ2-2; possibly TRBD1 for D (6 bases). The CDR3 sequence is 15 residues long. CDR1 is LGHDT, CDR2 YNNKEL, per germline (reference sequence). Between the trimmed V and J ends, which lost 6 bases and 3 bases, there was a span of 14 bases. CDR3 protein: CASRHRDFDTGELFF. In nucleotides, the CDR3 is TGTGCCAGCAGGCACAGGGATTTTGACACCGGGGAGCTGTTTTTT.

The chain has TRBV11-3 and TRBJ1-6; 8 bases are shared with TRBD1. With 3 bases clipped from V and 6 bases from J, the junction kept 4 bases outside the gene matches. Germline CDR1 reads SGHNT; CDR2 reads YENEEA. The CDR3 has 15 residues. The chain's CDR3 is CASSFVTGGNSPLHF. CDR3 in DNA: TGTGCCAGCAGCTTTGTAACAGGGGGTAATTCACCCCTCCACTTT.

This rearrangement joins TRBV18 to TRBJ1-1; 8 bases match TRBD1. This CDR3 has 13 amino acids. Germline V gene lookup returns CDR1 KGHSH and CDR2 LQKENI. V lost 4 bases, J lost 7 bases, and 5 bases stayed unmatched. The CDR3 is CASSLTGEGEAFF. DNA of the CDR3: TGTGCCAGCTCACTGACAGGGGAGGGTGAAGCTTTCTTT.

The gene calls are TRBV24-1 and TRBJ2-5; 12 bases map to TRBD2. This CDR3 is 16 amino acids long. V lost 3 bases and J lost 4; bases outside the gene matches: 5. The V gene's germline CDR1 is KGHDR and CDR2 SFDVKD. Here the CDR3 reads CATSDASGRAGETQYF. The CDR3 nucleotides read TGTGCCACCAGTGATGCTAGCGGGAGGGCCGGAGAGACCCAGTACTTC.

This clone was counted only a few times. V is TRBV18 and J is TRBJ2-5, with TRBD1 identical over 9 bases. J was trimmed by 5 bases and V by 0 bases; bases with no gene match: 10. The CDR3 extends over 17 amino acids. The germline gives CDR1 KGHSH, CDR2 LQKENI. CDR3 bases: TGTGCCAGCTCACCACCCTCTGGGACAGGGCGACGCGAGACCCAGTACTTC. It yields the protein CASSPPSGTGRRETQYF.

Worth noting for this clone: This CDR3 is also generated by other DNA sequences in the sample. The rearrangement joins TRBV19 to TRBJ1-1, with unresolved D. V lost 3 bases and J 1 base, leaving 6 bases between the germline ends. The CDR3 loop spans 13 amino acids. The germline gives CDR1 LNHDA, CDR2 SQIVND (reference sequence). CDR3 residues: CASSIGRNTEAFF. The CDR3 DNA is TGTGCCAGTAGTATCGGGAGGAACACTGAAGCTTTCTTT.